This is a list of T cell receptor beta chains from one sample in a study of cytotoxic CD8 clonotypes in ibrutinib-treated CLL. Only in-frame clones appear in the TCRdb table, and some are missing; sequencing was by immunoSEQ multiplex PCR. This sample carries over 200,000 clones, roughly three quarters of them seen once, and the ten largest clones take approximately 5.9%. The material sequenced was PBMCs, taken after 12 months of ibrutinib treatment. The receptors stem from a human donor with chronic lymphocytic leukemia. Each CDR3 is given with its conserved first and last residue. Fields, in order: clone size, J gene, V gene, CDR3 protein. Part of the rows lack a size; the others show once, few, many or a class for expanded clones.

abundance: NA
j_gene: TRBJ1-5
v_gene: TRBV27
CDR3aa: CASSAVKYSNQPQHF

abundance: few
j_gene: TRBJ1-4
v_gene: TRBV2
CDR3aa: CASTGRGLSNEKLFF

abundance: few
j_gene: TRBJ2-7
v_gene: TRBV6-1
CDR3aa: CASKSTSSTYEQYF

abundance: NA
j_gene: TRBJ1-3
v_gene: TRBV6-5
CDR3aa: CASSYSQNSGNTIYF

abundance: once
j_gene: TRBJ1-1
v_gene: TRBV19
CDR3aa: CASSTATEAFF

abundance: few
j_gene: TRBJ1-1
v_gene: TRBV28
CDR3aa: CASGWGGLTEAFF

abundance: NA
j_gene: TRBJ1-1
v_gene: TRBV30
CDR3aa: CACPRGARTEAFF

abundance: NA
j_gene: TRBJ2-3
v_gene: TRBV18
CDR3aa: CASSPPYGESTDTQYF

abundance: NA
j_gene: TRBJ2-2
v_gene: TRBV5-4
CDR3aa: CAAGRVSTGELFF

abundance: NA
j_gene: TRBJ1-3
v_gene: TRBV5-4
CDR3aa: CASSSDDRGARGNTIYF